A single sample is the source of the 27 T cell receptor beta chains below, sequenced in a study of blood T cell repertoires in COVID-19. Clones were read by immunoSEQ multiplex PCR, and TCRdb kept only the in-frame ones, dropping some. The sample has under 400,000 clones; roughly nine tenths are singletons. Sequencing was performed on peripheral blood. These receptors were obtained from a woman aged 60 to 75 with COVID-19, enrolled during active disease.

The rearrangement joins TRBV19 to TRBJ1-4; 9 bases line up with TRBD1. CDR1 and CDR2 (germline): LNHDA, SQIVND (reference sequence). V gave up 3 bases and J gave up 5 bases; unmatched junction bases: 4. The CDR3 extends over 15 amino acids. The CDR3 region has the DNA TGTGCCAGTAGTATGTCCGGGACAGGGAATGAAAAACTGTTTTTT. Its protein is CASSMSGTGNEKLFF. Filled out from reference TRBV19 and TRBJ1-4, the complete variable domain reads DGGITQSPKYLFRKEGQNVTLSCEQNLNHDAMYWYRQDPGQGLRLIYYSQIVNDFQKGDIAEGYSVSREKKESFPLTVTSAQKNPTAFYLCASSMSGTGNEKLFFGSGTQLSVL.

This clone was detected a few times. The rearrangement joins TRBV4-1 to TRBJ2-7, with TRBD1 matching over 11 bases. In germline, CDR1 is MGHRA, CDR2 YSYEKL. J gave up 1 base and V 3 bases, and 2 bases lay outside the gene matches. This CDR3 has 15 amino acids. The CDR3 bases are TGCGCCAGCAGCCACGGGACAGGGGGGTCCTACGAGCAGTACTTC. Translation gives CASSHGTGGSYEQYF.

The rearrangement joins TRBV5-5 to TRBJ1-5; D is unresolved. Germline V lookup: CDR1 SGHKS, CDR2 YYEKEE (reference sequence). The ends were cut back, 4 bases at V and 4 bases at J, with 9 bases in the middle. The CDR3 is 13 amino acids. CDR3 coding DNA: TGTGCCAGCAGCCAAACAGTTAATCAGCCCCAGCATTTT. The encoded protein is CASSQTVNQPQHF.

This clone has only one observation. V and J are TRBV3-1 (or the pseudogene TRBV3-2) and TRBJ2-1, with TRBD2 matching over 8 bases. Trimming took 4 bases from V and 4 from J; bases not matched to a gene: 6. Germline loops: CDR1 LGHDT, CDR2 YNNKEL (reference sequence). This CDR3 region has 15 residues. The CDR3 here is CASSPGLEGYNEQFF. As DNA, the CDR3 is TGTGCCAGCAGCCCGGGACTAGAAGGGTACAATGAGCAGTTCTTC.

The genes are TRBV6-5 and TRBJ1-6; the D is unclear. V lost 5 bases to trimming and J lost 11 bases, with 13 bases between them. Germline CDR1 is MNHEY and CDR2 is SVGAGI. The CDR3 loop spans 13 amino acids. This CDR3 is CASSPAIQAPLHF. As DNA, the CDR3 is TGTGCCAGCAGTCCAGCAATTCAGGCACCCCTCCACTTT.

This clone was observed a few times. V and J are TRBV28 and TRBJ1-2, with 12 positions matching TRBD1. Germline-derived CDR1 and CDR2 are MDHEN and SYDVKM. With V trimmed by 7 bases and J by 5 bases, 11 bases remained unmatched. The CDR3 sequence is 16 residues long. The CDR3 loop reads CASTPGGQGAGYGYTF. The CDR3 nucleotides are TGTGCCAGCACCCCAGGGGGACAGGGGGCGGGATATGGCTACACCTTC.

This clone was seen a single time. The chain is built from TRBV5-4 and TRBJ2-1; 10 nucleotides line up with TRBD1. The germline V gene encodes CDR1 SGHNT and CDR2 YYREEE (reference sequence). V lost 4 bases and J lost 9; bases outside the gene matches: 7. CDR3 length equals 14 residues. CDR3 bases: TGTGCCAGCAGCCCGACAGGGGGCCCGGGTGAGCAGTTCTTC. It yields the protein CASSPTGGPGEQFF.

This clone was seen a few times. One junction end disagrees with the germline gene, perhaps due to a read error. This rearrangement joins TRBV11-1 to TRBJ1-2; 11 bases fit TRBD1. CDR3 length: 13 residues. In germline, CDR1 is SGHAT, CDR2 FQDESV (reference sequence). In nucleotides, the CDR3 is TGTGCCAGCAGCCCTAACCGGGACAGGGGGGGCTTCTTC. Its translation: CASSPNRDRGGFF.

The chain is built from TRBV20-1 and TRBJ2-3; D is perhaps TRBD1 (5 bases). The germline V and J ends were trimmed by 3 bases and 3 bases, with 10 bases remaining between them. Germline V gene sequence: CDR1 DFQATT, CDR2 SNEGSKA (reference sequence). The CDR3 has 13 residues. CDR3 sequence (DNA): TGCAGTGCTAGTAAAAGGGGTACAGATACGCAGTATTTT. This gives the protein CSASKRGTDTQYF.

The chain uses TRBV19 and TRBJ1-5, with 8 bases lining up with TRBD1. Trimming at V came to 7 bases and at J to 7 bases, leaving 12 bases not matched to a gene. The CDR3 extends over 15 amino acids. CDR1 is LNHDA and CDR2 is SQIVND in the germline V gene (reference sequence). CDR3 sequence: CASTPDRVRRQPQHF. For the CDR3, the DNA is TGTGCCAGTACCCCGGACAGGGTGCGGAGGCAGCCCCAGCATTTT.

The J gene is TRBJ1-1, the V gene TRBV5-1; D gene uncertain. The CDR3 contains 16 residues. Deletions cut 3 bases from V and 1 base from J, with 16 bases between. Germline V gene sequence: CDR1 SGHRS, CDR2 YFSETQ. CDR3 sequence: CASSYDSLIENTEAFF. For the CDR3, the DNA is TGCGCCAGCAGCTATGATTCGTTGATAGAGAACACTGAAGCTTTCTTT.

V usage is TRBV15 and J usage is TRBJ2-1; 12 positions agree with TRBD2. V was clipped by 4 bases and J by 3 bases; unmatched bases: 1. The CDR3 covers 15 residues. Germline V gene sequence: CDR1 LNHNV, CDR2 YYDKDF (reference sequence). DNA of the CDR3: TGTGCCACCAGCATACTAGCGGGGGGCTACAATGAGCAGTTCTTC. Translation gives CATSILAGGYNEQFF.

V gene TRBV12-3 or TRBV12-4 combines with J gene TRBJ2-5; 7 bases match TRBD2. The CDR3 consists of 13 residues. V lost 2 bases to trimming and J lost 7 bases; unmatched junction nucleotides: 4. The CDR3 coding sequence is TGTGCCAGCAGTTTAAAGCGGGGCGGGACCCAGTACTTC. This encodes CASSLKRGGTQYF.

The V gene is TRBV6-5, the J gene TRBJ1-3; no clear D. V was shortened by 7 bases and J by 0 bases, with 13 bases between the two germline ends. CDR1 and CDR2 from the germline V gene are MNHEY and SVGAGI. This CDR3 spans 15 amino acids. The CDR3 DNA reads TGTGCCAGCATTGGCCTGGACTTCTCTGGAAACACCATATATTTT. Protein product: CASIGLDFSGNTIYF.

The chain is built from TRBV5-6 and TRBJ2-7; 11 positions match TRBD1. Germline V gene sequence: CDR1 SGHDT, CDR2 YYEEEE. The junction had 2 bases not matched to a gene; V was cut back by 3 bases and J by 6 bases. CDR3 length: 13 residues. CDR3 amino acids: CASSSGTGGEQYF. The CDR3 nucleotides are TGTGCCAGCAGCTCCGGGACAGGGGGCGAGCAGTACTTC.

There are many counts of this clone. The chain employs TRBV2 and TRBJ1-3; D remains ambiguous. V was pared by 6 bases and J by 2 bases, with 11 bases between. The CDR3 length is 14 residues. From germline, CDR1 is SNHLY and CDR2 FYNNEI. The CDR3 region has the DNA TGTGCCAGCAGGGCAGGCACCGCTGGAAACACCATATATTTT. It is translated as CASRAGTAGNTIYF.

The chain employs TRBV11-2 and TRBJ2-3; TRBD1 is a possible D gene (6 bases). This CDR3 contains 16 residues. Germline CDR1 and CDR2: SGHAT and FQNNGV. Trimming stripped 5 bases from V and 1 base from J, with 16 bases between. The CDR3 nucleotides read TGTGCCAGCAGCCAAAAATACAGGGAAGGCACAGATACGCAGTATTTT. Residues: CASSQKYREGTDTQYF. Looking up the rest from reference TRBV11-2 and TRBJ2-3 gives the full variable domain: EAGVAQSPRYKIIEKRQSVAFWCNPISGHATLYWYQQILGQGPKLLIQFQNNGVVDDSQLPKDRFSAERLKGVDSTLKIQPAKLEDSAVYLCASSQKYREGTDTQYFGPGTRLTVL.

V usage is TRBV24-1 and J usage is TRBJ2-1; 10 nucleotides align to TRBD2. J gave up 9 bases and V 3 bases, and 13 bases lay outside the gene matches. The CDR3 runs 17 residues. The germline V gene encodes CDR1 KGHDR and CDR2 SFDVKD. The CDR3 sequence: CATSDRYTSGEGSEQFF. The CDR3 DNA follows: TGTGCCACCAGTGATCGATATACTAGCGGGGAGGGCAGTGAGCAGTTCTTC.

This rearrangement joins TRBV11-2 to TRBJ2-3; TRBD1 aligns across 11 bases. Looked up from germline, CDR1 is SGHAT and CDR2 is FQNNGV. The V gene end was trimmed by 1 base and the J gene end by 4 bases; junction bases not matched to a gene: 1. The length of the CDR3 is 15 residues. DNA for the CDR3: TGTGCCAGCAGCTTAGGGGGACAGGGGGCAGATACGCAGTATTTT. Its protein product is CASSLGGQGADTQYF.

This clone was seen a single time. The chain employs TRBV7-2 and TRBJ1-5, with D uncertain. CDR1 and CDR2 from the germline V gene are SGHTA and FQGNSA. Trimming stripped 4 bases from V and 4 bases from J, with 11 bases between. The CDR3 contains 14 residues. The CDR3 region is CASSSVLKNQPQHF. CDR3 bases: TGTGCCAGCAGCTCGGTTTTGAAAAATCAGCCCCAGCATTTT.

J is TRBJ1-1 and V is TRBV9; D is uncertain. The germline V gene has CDR1 SGDLS and CDR2 YYNGEE. The germline V and J ends were trimmed by 3 bases and 6 bases, with 18 bases remaining between them. The CDR3 contains 15 residues. CDR3 residues: CASSAETGSRAEAFF. DNA of the CDR3: TGTGCCAGCAGCGCCGAGACGGGTAGTCGCGCTGAAGCTTTCTTT.

The chain links TRBV11-2 to TRBJ2-7; D is possibly TRBD2 (5 bases). Germline V gene data show CDR1 as SGHAT and CDR2 as FQNNGV. Trimming stripped 6 bases from V and 3 bases from J, with 18 bases between. The CDR3 runs to 15 residues. Here the CDR3 DNA reads TGTGCCAGCAGACTGGACTCCCAAACTTACTACGAGCAGTACTTC. It codes for CASRLDSQTYYEQYF.

The chain is built from TRBV27 and TRBJ1-1, with D maybe TRBD1 (6 bases). Trimming took off 5 bases at V and 3 bases at J, with 13 bases between the two ends. Germline V gives CDR1 MNHEY, CDR2 SMNVEV (reference sequence). The CDR3 covers 14 residues. This CDR3 is CASSVGQTHTEAFF. CDR3 nucleotides: TGTGCCAGCAGTGTTGGACAGACACACACTGAAGCTTTCTTT.

The chain carries TRBV4-2 and TRBJ1-4, with D tentatively TRBD1 (5 bases). Germline CDR1 LGHNA, CDR2 YNFKEQ. The V end lost 2 bases, the J end lost 0 bases, and 10 bases lay between the germline ends. The CDR3 totals 16 residues. CDR3 DNA: TGTGCCAGCAGCCAAACAGCACAGGCAACTAATGAAAAACTGTTTTTT. This encodes CASSQTAQATNEKLFF.

The chain recombines TRBV4-1 with TRBJ2-5; TRBD1 might be the D (5 bases). The CDR3 loop spans 15 amino acids. The V end was cut by 3 bases, the J end by 3 bases, with 14 bases between. Germline loops: CDR1 MGHRA, CDR2 YSYEKL. The CDR3 DNA reads as TGCGCCAGCAGCCATCCTGGGGCTAGGGAAGAGACCCAGTACTTC. Its protein is CASSHPGAREETQYF.

The sample holds a few counts of this clone. This chain links TRBV3-1 (or the pseudogene TRBV3-2) with TRBJ1-1, with a tentative D call TRBD1 (6 bases). The ends were cut back, 1 base at V and 7 bases at J, with 10 bases in the middle. The germline V gene encodes CDR1 LGHDT and CDR2 YNNKEL (reference sequence). This CDR3 contains 13 residues. CDR3 region: CASSQVGGREAFF. As DNA, the CDR3 is TGTGCCAGCAGCCAAGTGGGGGGGCGTGAAGCTTTCTTT.

CDR3 sequence reads: CASSTIGTYNNQPQHF. In DNA, the CDR3 is TGTGCCAGCAGCACCATCGGGACTTACAACAATCAGCCCCAGCATTTT. The rearrangement joins TRBV21-1 to TRBJ1-5. TRBV21-1 is designated a pseudogene. CDR3 length equals 16 residues.